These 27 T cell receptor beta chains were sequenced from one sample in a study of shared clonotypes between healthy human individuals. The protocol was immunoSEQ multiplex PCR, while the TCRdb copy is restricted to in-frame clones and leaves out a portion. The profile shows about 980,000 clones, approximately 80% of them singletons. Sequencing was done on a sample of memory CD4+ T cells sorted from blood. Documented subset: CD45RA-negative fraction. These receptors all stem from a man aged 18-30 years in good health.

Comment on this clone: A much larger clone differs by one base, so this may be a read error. The CDR3 here is CASRVAYSTDTQYF. The CDR3, as DNA: TGTGCCAGCCGCGTAGCGTATAGCACAGATACGCAGTATTTT. The chain is built from TRBV2 and TRBJ2-3; TRBD2 might be the D (5 bases). With 8 bases removed from V and 0 bases from J, the gap between germline ends came to 12 bases. There are 14 residues in the CDR3. CDR1 and CDR2 from the germline V gene are SNHLY and FYNNEI.

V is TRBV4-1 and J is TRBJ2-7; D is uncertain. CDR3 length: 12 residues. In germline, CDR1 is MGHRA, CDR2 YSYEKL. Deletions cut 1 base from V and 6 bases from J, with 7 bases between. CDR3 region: CASSQVVGEQYF. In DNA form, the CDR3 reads TGCGCCAGCAGCCAAGTTGTTGGCGAGCAGTACTTC.

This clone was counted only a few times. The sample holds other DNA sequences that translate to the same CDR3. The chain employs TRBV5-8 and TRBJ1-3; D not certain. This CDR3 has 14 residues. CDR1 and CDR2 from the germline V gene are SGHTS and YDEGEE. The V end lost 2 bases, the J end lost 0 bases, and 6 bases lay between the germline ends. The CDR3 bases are TGTGCCAGCAGCTTTCGTGACTCTGGAAACACCATATATTTT. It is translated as CASSFRDSGNTIYF.

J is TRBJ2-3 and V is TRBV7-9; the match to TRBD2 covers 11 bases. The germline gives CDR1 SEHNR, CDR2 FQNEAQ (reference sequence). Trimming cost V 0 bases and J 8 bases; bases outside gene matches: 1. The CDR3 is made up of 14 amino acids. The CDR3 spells CASSLAGLAGTQYF. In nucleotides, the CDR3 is TGTGCCAGCAGCTTAGCTGGACTAGCGGGTACGCAGTATTTT. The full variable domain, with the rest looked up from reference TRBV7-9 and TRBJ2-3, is DTGVSQNPRHKITKRGQNVTFRCDPISEHNRLYWYRQTLGQGPEFLTYFQNEAQLEKSRLLSDRFSAERPKGSFSTLEIQRTEQGDSAMYLCASSLAGLAGTQYFGPGTRLTVL.

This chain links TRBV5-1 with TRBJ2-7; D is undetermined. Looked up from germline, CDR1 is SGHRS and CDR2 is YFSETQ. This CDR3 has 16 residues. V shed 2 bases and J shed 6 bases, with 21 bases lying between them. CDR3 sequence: CASSFYSGSSTGEQYF. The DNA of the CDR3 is TGCGCCAGCAGCTTCTACTCCGGGTCATCTACCGGCGAGCAGTACTTC. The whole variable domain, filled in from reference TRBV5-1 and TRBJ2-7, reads KAGVTQTPRYLIKTRGQQVTLSCSPISGHRSVSWYQQTPGQGLQFLFEYFSETQRNKGNFPGRFSGRQFSNSRSEMNVSTLELGDSALYLCASSFYSGSSTGEQYFGPGTRLTVT.

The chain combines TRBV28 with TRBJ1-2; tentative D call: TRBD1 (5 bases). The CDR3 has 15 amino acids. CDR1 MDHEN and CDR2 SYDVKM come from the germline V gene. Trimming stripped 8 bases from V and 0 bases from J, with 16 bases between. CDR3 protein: CASRSPRAANYGYTF. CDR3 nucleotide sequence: TGTGCCAGCCGCTCCCCCAGGGCAGCTAACTATGGCTACACCTTC.

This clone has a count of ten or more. This CDR3 reads CASSLFTGSYEQYF. CDR3 DNA: TGTGCCAGCAGCTTGTTCACAGGCTCCTACGAGCAGTACTTC. The chain couples TRBV5-6 to TRBJ2-7; TRBD1 is a possible D gene (5 bases). Trimming took 1 base from V and 0 from J, leaving 8 bases between them. Germline V gene data show CDR1 as SGHDT and CDR2 as YYEEEE. CDR3 length: 14 residues.

Here the CDR3 DNA reads TGTGCCAGCAGCCGAGTGGGGGGCAGCTACGAGCAGTACTTC. Its protein product is CASSRVGGSYEQYF. V gene TRBV7-9 combines with J gene TRBJ2-7; D tentatively reads TRBD1 or TRBD2 (6 bases each). V dropped 5 bases and J dropped 3 bases, with 14 bases sitting between them. Germline-derived CDR1 and CDR2 are SEHNR and FQNEAQ (reference sequence). The CDR3 contains 14 residues.

CDR3 nucleotide sequence: TGTGCCTGGAGTAAGGGCGCAGGGGCTAATTCACCCCTCCACTTT. Translated: CAWSKGAGANSPLHF. The chain joins TRBV30 to TRBJ1-6; TRBD1 might be the D (6 bases). Trimming cost V 2 bases and J 6 bases, with 14 bases left between them. The CDR3 totals 15 residues. CDR1 is GTSNPN and CDR2 is SVGIG in the germline V gene (reference sequence).

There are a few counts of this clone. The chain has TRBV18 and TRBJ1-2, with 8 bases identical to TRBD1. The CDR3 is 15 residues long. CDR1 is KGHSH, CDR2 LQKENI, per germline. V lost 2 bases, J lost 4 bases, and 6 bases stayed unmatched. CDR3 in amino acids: CASSPGLDRAYGYTF. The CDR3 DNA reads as TGTGCCAGCTCACCAGGGTTGGACAGGGCCTATGGCTACACCTTC. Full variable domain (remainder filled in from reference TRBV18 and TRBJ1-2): NAGVMQNPRHLVRRRGQEARLRCSPMKGHSHVYWYRQLPEEGLKFMVYLQKENIIDESGMPKERFSAEFPKEGPSILRIQQVVRGDSAAYFCASSPGLDRAYGYTFGSGTRLTVV.

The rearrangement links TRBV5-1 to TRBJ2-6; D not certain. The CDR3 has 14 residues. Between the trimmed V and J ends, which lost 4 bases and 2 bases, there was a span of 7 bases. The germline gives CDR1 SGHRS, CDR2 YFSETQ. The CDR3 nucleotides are TGCGCCAGCAGCGCGAGCACTGGGGCCAACGTCCTGACTTTC. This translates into CASSASTGANVLTF. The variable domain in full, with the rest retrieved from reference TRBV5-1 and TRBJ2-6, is KAGVTQTPRYLIKTRGQQVTLSCSPISGHRSVSWYQQTPGQGLQFLFEYFSETQRNKGNFPGRFSGRQFSNSRSEMNVSTLELGDSALYLCASSASTGANVLTFGAGSRLTVL.

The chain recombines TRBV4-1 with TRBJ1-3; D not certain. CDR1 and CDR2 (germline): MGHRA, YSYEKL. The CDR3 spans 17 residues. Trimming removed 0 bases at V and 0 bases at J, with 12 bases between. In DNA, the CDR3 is TGCGCCAGCAGCCAAGACCTCGGGAGCCTCTCTGGAAACACCATATATTTT. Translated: CASSQDLGSLSGNTIYF.

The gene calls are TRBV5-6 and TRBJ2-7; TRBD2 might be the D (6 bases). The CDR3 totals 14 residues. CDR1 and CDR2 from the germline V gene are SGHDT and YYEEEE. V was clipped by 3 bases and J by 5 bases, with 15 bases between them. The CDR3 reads CASSWTGGRDEQYF. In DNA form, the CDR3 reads TGTGCCAGCAGCTGGACCGGGGGTCGGGACGAGCAGTACTTC.

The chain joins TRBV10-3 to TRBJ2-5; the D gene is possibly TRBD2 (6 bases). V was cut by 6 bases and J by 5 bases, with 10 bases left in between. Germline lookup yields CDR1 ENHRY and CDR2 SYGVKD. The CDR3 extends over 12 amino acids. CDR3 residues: CAISGRGETQYF. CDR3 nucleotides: TGTGCCATCAGCGGGAGAGGGGAGACCCAGTACTTC.

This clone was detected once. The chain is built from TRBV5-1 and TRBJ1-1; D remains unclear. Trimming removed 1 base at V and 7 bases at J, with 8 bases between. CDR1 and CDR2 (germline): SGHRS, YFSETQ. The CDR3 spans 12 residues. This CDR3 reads CASSLSMGEAFF. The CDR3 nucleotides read TGCGCCAGCAGCTTGTCTATGGGTGAAGCTTTCTTT.

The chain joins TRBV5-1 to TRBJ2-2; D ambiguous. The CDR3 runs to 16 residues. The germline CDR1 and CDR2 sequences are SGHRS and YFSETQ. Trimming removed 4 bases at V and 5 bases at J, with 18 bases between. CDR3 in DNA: TGCGCCAGCAGCGCCGAAATTAGAACCAATACCGGGGAGCTGTTTTTT. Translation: CASSAEIRTNTGELFF.

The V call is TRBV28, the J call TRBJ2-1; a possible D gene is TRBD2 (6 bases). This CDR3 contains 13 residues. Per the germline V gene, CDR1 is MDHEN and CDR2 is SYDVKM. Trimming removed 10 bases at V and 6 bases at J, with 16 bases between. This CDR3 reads CATTGRGVNEQFF. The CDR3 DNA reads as TGTGCCACCACGGGGCGGGGTGTCAATGAGCAGTTCTTC.

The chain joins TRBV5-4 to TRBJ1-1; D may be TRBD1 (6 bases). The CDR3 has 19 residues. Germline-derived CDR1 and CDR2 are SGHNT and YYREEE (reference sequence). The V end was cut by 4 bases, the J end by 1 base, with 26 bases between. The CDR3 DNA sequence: TGTGCCAGCAGCAGTGCTTGGGGAAGAACCGGGACAACGAACACTGAAGCTTTCTTT. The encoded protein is CASSSAWGRTGTTNTEAFF.

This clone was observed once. This chain's CDR3 is CASGLVVGQNTEAFF. CDR3 nucleotides: TGTGCTAGTGGTTTGGTGGTAGGGCAGAACACTGAAGCTTTCTTT. V usage is TRBV12-5 and J usage is TRBJ1-1; D unresolved. Deletions cut 0 bases from V and 1 base from J, with 9 bases between. The CDR3 has 15 residues. Germline lookup yields CDR1 LGHNT and CDR2 FRNRAP.

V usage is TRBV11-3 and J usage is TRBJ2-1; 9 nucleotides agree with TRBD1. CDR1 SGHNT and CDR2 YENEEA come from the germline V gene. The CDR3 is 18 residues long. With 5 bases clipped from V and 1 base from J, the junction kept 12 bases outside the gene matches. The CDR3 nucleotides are TGTGCCAGCAGCCTGGGGACAGGGCGAACGATTTCCTACAATGAGCAGTTCTTC. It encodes CASSLGTGRTISYNEQFF.

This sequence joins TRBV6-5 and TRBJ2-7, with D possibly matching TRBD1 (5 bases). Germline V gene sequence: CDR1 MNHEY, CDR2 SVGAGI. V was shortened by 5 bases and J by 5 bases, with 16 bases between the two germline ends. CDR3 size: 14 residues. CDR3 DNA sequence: TGTGCCAGCAGTCTCGGACACCTACTTAACGAGCAGTACTTC. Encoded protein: CASSLGHLLNEQYF.

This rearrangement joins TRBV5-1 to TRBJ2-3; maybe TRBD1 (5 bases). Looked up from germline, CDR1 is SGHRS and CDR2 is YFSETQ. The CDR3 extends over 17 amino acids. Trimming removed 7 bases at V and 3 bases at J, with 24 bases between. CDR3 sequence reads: CASAETPRADITDTQYF. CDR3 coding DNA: TGCGCCAGCGCTGAAACTCCCAGGGCCGACATAACAGATACGCAGTATTTT. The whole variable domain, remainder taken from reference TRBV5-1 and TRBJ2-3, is KAGVTQTPRYLIKTRGQQVTLSCSPISGHRSVSWYQQTPGQGLQFLFEYFSETQRNKGNFPGRFSGRQFSNSRSEMNVSTLELGDSALYLCASAETPRADITDTQYFGPGTRLTVL.

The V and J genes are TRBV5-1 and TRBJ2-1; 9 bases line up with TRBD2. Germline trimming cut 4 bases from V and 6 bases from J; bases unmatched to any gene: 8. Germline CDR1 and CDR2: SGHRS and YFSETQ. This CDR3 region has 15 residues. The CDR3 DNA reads TGCGCCAGCAGCCGTGATAGCGGGAGCGGCAATGAGCAGTTCTTC. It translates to CASSRDSGSGNEQFF.

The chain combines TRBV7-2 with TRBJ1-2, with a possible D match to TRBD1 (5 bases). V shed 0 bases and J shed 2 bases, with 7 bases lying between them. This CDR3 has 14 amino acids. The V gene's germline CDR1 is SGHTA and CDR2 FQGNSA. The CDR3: CASSLAKGNYGYTF. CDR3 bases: TGTGCCAGCAGCTTAGCGAAGGGGAACTATGGCTACACCTTC.

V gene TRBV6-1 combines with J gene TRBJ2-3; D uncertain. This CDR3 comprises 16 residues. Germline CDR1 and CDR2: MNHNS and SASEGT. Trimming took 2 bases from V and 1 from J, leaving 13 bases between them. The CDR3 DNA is TGTGCCAGCAGTGAATCTAAGGCTAGGCGCACAGATACGCAGTATTTT. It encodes CASSESKARRTDTQYF.

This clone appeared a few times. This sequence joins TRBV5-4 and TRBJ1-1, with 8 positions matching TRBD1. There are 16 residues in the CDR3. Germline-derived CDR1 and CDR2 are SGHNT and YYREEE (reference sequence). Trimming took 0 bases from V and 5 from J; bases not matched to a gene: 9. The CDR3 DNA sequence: TGTGCCAGCAGCTTGGACCCGACAGGGGTCTCGACTGAAGCTTTCTTT. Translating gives CASSLDPTGVSTEAFF.

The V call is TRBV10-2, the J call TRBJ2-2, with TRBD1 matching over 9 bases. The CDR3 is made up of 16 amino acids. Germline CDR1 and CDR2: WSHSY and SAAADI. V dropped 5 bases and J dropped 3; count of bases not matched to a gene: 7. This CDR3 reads CASSLTGTGYTGELFF. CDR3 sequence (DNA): TGCGCCAGCAGTCTTACCGGGACAGGGTACACCGGGGAGCTGTTTTTT.